The 12 T cell receptor beta chains given below trace back to one sample, sequenced in a study of blood T cell repertoires in COVID-19 (dated by TCRdb to 2018 to 2021). The library was generated by the immunoSEQ multiplex PCR assay. What TCRdb holds here is the immuneACCESS table cut down to in-frame rearrangements. Part of the clones is not present; checked against another copy, under half of the missing clones reflect an unresolved V gene, and the others are unexplained. Here the sample has roughly 360,000 clones; around nine tenths occur a single time. The ten biggest clones cover around 0.91% of the sample. Sequenced sample: PBMCs or T cells enriched from blood (not recorded which). The source of these receptors is a woman younger than 45 with acute COVID-19.

The table lists this clone with a count of one. The CDR3 nucleotides read TGCGCCAGCAGCTCTGGGGGCGCGGGTTATGGCTACACCTTC. It translates to CASSSGGAGYGYTF. The chain joins TRBV5-1 to TRBJ1-2, with D possibly matching TRBD1 (6 bases). V lost 3 bases and J lost 5, with 14 bases in between. The CDR3 runs 14 residues. Germline CDR1 reads SGHRS; CDR2 reads YFSETQ.

The V gene is TRBV5-1, the J gene TRBJ2-1; D uncertain. The V end lost 2 bases, the J end lost 3 bases, and 9 bases lay between the germline ends. The germline V gene encodes CDR1 SGHRS and CDR2 YFSETQ. The CDR3 runs to 14 residues. The CDR3 reads CASSLSGIYNEQFF. The CDR3 DNA follows: TGCGCCAGCAGCTTATCTGGCATCTACAATGAGCAGTTCTTC.

The V gene is TRBV10-3, the J gene TRBJ2-7, with D possibly being TRBD1 (6 bases). Per germline, CDR1 ENHRY and CDR2 SYGVKD. The germline V and J ends were trimmed by 6 bases and 5 bases, with 11 bases remaining between them. The CDR3 runs 12 residues. The CDR3 region is CAISQQGHEQYF. CDR3 nucleotides: TGTGCCATCAGCCAACAGGGCCACGAGCAGTACTTC.

The chain has TRBV24-1 and TRBJ1-5; D gene ambiguous. V lost 4 bases, J lost 3 bases, and 12 bases lay in between. Germline V CDR1 and CDR2: KGHDR, SFDVKD. The CDR3 consists of 15 residues. CDR3 amino acids: CATSDARRINQPQHF. CDR3 DNA: TGTGCCACCAGTGACGCTAGACGGATCAATCAGCCCCAGCATTTT.

This sequence joins TRBV4-1 and TRBJ2-3; no reliable D call. V lost 0 bases to trimming and J lost 11 bases, with 12 bases between them. The germline gives CDR1 MGHRA, CDR2 YSYEKL. This CDR3 is built from 13 residues. Here the CDR3 DNA reads TGCGCCAGCAGCCAAGATCCTAGTGAACGGCAGTATTTT. Translating it yields CASSQDPSERQYF.

The rearrangement uses TRBV5-4 and TRBJ2-1; 9 bases match TRBD1. The trim removed 5 bases at V and 5 bases at J, leaving 11 bases unmatched. In germline, CDR1 is SGHNT, CDR2 YYREEE (reference sequence). This CDR3 contains 16 residues. The CDR3 here is CASSAYLGTGNNEQFF. The CDR3 DNA reads as TGTGCCAGCAGTGCGTACCTCGGGACAGGGAACAATGAGCAGTTCTTC. Full variable domain (rest looked up from reference TRBV5-4 and TRBJ2-1): ETGVTQSPTHLIKTRGQQVTLRCSSQSGHNTVSWYQQALGQGPQFIFQYYREEENGRGNFPPRFSGLQFPNYSSELNVNALELDDSALYLCASSAYLGTGNNEQFFGPGTRLTVL.

This chain joins TRBV9 and TRBJ1-1; 10 nucleotides match TRBD1. This CDR3 contains 16 residues. With V trimmed by 3 bases and J by 5 bases, 10 bases remained unmatched. The germline V gene encodes CDR1 SGDLS and CDR2 YYNGEE. The CDR3 here is CASSAWTGGKNTEAFF. Written as DNA, the CDR3 is TGTGCCAGCAGCGCCTGGACAGGGGGAAAGAATACTGAAGCTTTCTTT.

This clone was seen more than once but under ten times. The chain has TRBV18 and TRBJ2-3, with a possible D match to TRBD2 (5 bases). The CDR3 covers 15 residues. The V end lost 0 bases, the J end lost 4 bases, and 11 bases lay between the germline ends. Germline assignment: CDR1 KGHSH and CDR2 LQKENI. The CDR3 sequence: CASSPPSRVSDTQYF. The CDR3 nucleotides are TGTGCCAGCTCACCACCGTCGAGGGTATCAGATACGCAGTATTTT.

The chain has TRBV7-3 and TRBJ2-6; 9 bases line up with TRBD1. Germline CDR1 is SGHTA and CDR2 is FQGTGA. J was trimmed by 4 bases and V by 1 base; bases with no gene match: 5. The CDR3 covers 17 residues. This CDR3 is CASSLRDRVSGANVLTF. The CDR3 DNA is TGTGCCAGCAGCTTAAGGGACAGGGTTTCAGGGGCCAACGTCCTGACTTTC.

The V call is TRBV10-3, the J call TRBJ1-4, with 7 bases lining up with TRBD1. The CDR3 consists of 14 residues. J lost 7 bases, V lost 10 bases, and 12 bases had no gene match. Germline-derived CDR1 and CDR2 are ENHRY and SYGVKD. Here the CDR3 reads CATRAGGNSEKLFF. As DNA, the CDR3 is TGTGCCACCCGGGCAGGGGGAAACTCTGAAAAACTGTTTTTT.

This clone was found once. The rearrangement joins TRBV4-2 to TRBJ1-1; D perhaps matches TRBD1 (5 bases). The V gene lost 4 bases and the J gene lost 1 base, with 13 bases spanning the gap. The CDR3 totals 15 residues. The germline V gene has CDR1 LGHNA and CDR2 YNFKEQ. CDR3 amino acids: CASSRDGQGNTEAFF. The CDR3 region has the DNA TGTGCCAGCAGCCGAGACGGGCAGGGGAACACTGAAGCTTTCTTT.

The chain has TRBV5-5 and TRBJ1-3; D might be TRBD1 (5 bases). Germline CDR1 reads SGHKS; CDR2 reads YYEKEE (reference sequence). The CDR3 totals 16 residues. Between the trimmed V and J ends, which lost 0 bases and 4 bases, there was a span of 14 bases. In nucleotides, the CDR3 is TGTGCCAGCAGCTTGGCCCCAGGGCAGACCGGAAACACCATATATTTT. Translated: CASSLAPGQTGNTIYF.